The 26 T cell receptor beta chains below all came from one sample that was sequenced in a study of identical twins. TCRdb ran MiXCR on the 5' RACE reads and lists one entry per CDR3 protein. Among hundreds of thousands of distinct CDR3 sequences listed, more than 6.5% were seen once. This sample was shared with a second study, whose subject was yellow fever vaccine responses in identical twins.

The sequenced material came from PBMCs. Receptors originate from a young woman in good health.

This clonotype was counted only a few times. This chain joins TRBV7-9 and TRBJ2-1; 8 bases map to TRBD2. CDR3 length: 13 amino acids. Germline V gives CDR1 SEHNR, CDR2 FQNEAQ (reference sequence). The CDR3 reads CSREGLTYNEQFF. CDR3 coding DNA: TGTTCCCGGGAGGGGTTAACCTACAATGAGCAGTTCTTC.

This clonotype was seen ten or more times. The CDR3 DNA reads TGCAGCGCCTGGGACAATGAGCAGTTCTTC. This sequence encodes CSAWDNEQFF. This sequence joins TRBV29-1 and TRBJ2-1, with no clear D. The CDR3 is made up of 10 amino acids. Trimming left V 7 bases short and J 5 bases short, with 6 bases between. Germline CDR1 is SQVTM and CDR2 is ANQGSEA.

V gene TRBV28 combines with J gene TRBJ1-2; no reliable D call. Germline-derived CDR1 and CDR2 are MDHEN and SYDVKM. V shed 3 bases and J shed 6 bases, with 5 bases lying between them. The CDR3 consists of 11 residues. The chain's CDR3 is CASSLRDGYTF. The CDR3 DNA sequence: TGTGCCAGCAGTTTGAGGGATGGCTACACCTTC.

The chain recombines TRBV29-1 with TRBJ1-1; D might be TRBD1 (5 bases). CDR3 length: 13 residues. The germline gives CDR1 SQVTM, CDR2 ANQGSEA. V dropped 4 bases and J dropped 0 bases, with 9 bases sitting between them. The CDR3: CSVVDSMNTEAFF. The CDR3 coding sequence is TGCAGCGTTGTTGACAGCATGAACACTGAAGCTTTCTTT.

This clonotype was seen at least ten times. This chain uses TRBV6-2 or TRBV6-3 with TRBJ2-2; D not certain. The CDR3 has 14 residues. Germline values: CDR1 MNHEY, CDR2 SVGEGT. The V gene lost 6 bases and the J gene lost 5 bases, with 13 bases spanning the gap. The CDR3 nucleotides are TGTGCCAGCAGCTGGTGGACCCAAACCGGGGAGCTGTTTTTT. Amino acid sequence: CASSWWTQTGELFF.

This clonotype was seen repeatedly, ten times or more. This chain links TRBV4-1 with TRBJ2-5; 7 bases align to TRBD2. Losses at the gene ends were 3 bases for V and 4 bases for J; bases not matched to a gene: 8. Germline CDR1 is MGHRA and CDR2 is YSYEKL. The CDR3 loop spans 15 amino acids. The CDR3 region has the DNA TGCGCCAGCAGCCAGGGGCGGGAGTGGGGAGAGACCCAGTACTTC. This codes for CASSQGREWGETQYF.

The genes are TRBV7-2 and TRBJ2-5; D is perhaps TRBD1 (6 bases). Per germline, CDR1 SGHTA and CDR2 FQGNSA. This CDR3 has 16 residues. Trimming removed 1 base from V and 6 bases from J, with 18 bases in between. CDR3 DNA sequence: TGTGCCAGCAGCTTAGTCGGGCAGGGGCTAGTCAAGACCCAGTACTTC. It is translated as CASSLVGQGLVKTQYF.

V is TRBV6-5 and J is TRBJ2-7; D is uncertain. Germline assignment: CDR1 MNHEY and CDR2 SVGAGI. The CDR3 covers 15 residues. The V and J ends lost 0 bases and 5 bases respectively, with 14 bases between them. CDR3 nucleotide sequence: TGTGCCAGCAGTTACTCGAGGAAGGGTATCCACGAGCAGTACTTC. Amino acids: CASSYSRKGIHEQYF.

The chain links TRBV11-1 to TRBJ1-2; D unclear. Deletions cut 5 bases from V and 3 bases from J, with 13 bases between. This CDR3 spans 14 amino acids. Germline CDR1 SGHAT, CDR2 FQDESV (reference sequence). CDR3 loop: CASSLRETHYGYTF. The CDR3 DNA reads TGTGCCAGCAGCCTACGGGAAACGCACTATGGCTACACCTTC. Together with reference TRBV11-1 and TRBJ1-2, the CDR3 gives the full variable domain: EAEVAQSPRYKITEKSQAVAFWCDPISGHATLYWYRQILGQGPELLVQFQDESVVDDSQLPKDRFSAERLKGVDSTLKIQPAELGDSAMYLCASSLRETHYGYTFGSGTRLTVV.

Concerning this clonotype itself: This may be a read error: a much more frequent sequence differs by one nucleotide. The V gene is TRBV12-3 or TRBV12-4, the J gene TRBJ2-1; 7 nucleotides align to TRBD1. This CDR3 has 12 amino acids. CDR3 residues: CASILGGIGAFF. CDR3 DNA: TGTGCCAGCATTTTAGGGGGCATAGGTGCGTTCTTC.

This clonotype has just a few counts. The V gene is TRBV4-2, the J gene TRBJ2-4; D may be TRBD1 (5 bases). V gave up 4 bases and J gave up 2 bases, with 12 bases separating them. The length of the CDR3 is 15 residues. CDR1 and CDR2 from the germline V gene are LGHNA and YNFKEQ. The CDR3 loop is CASSPGHKTKNIQYF. The CDR3 DNA follows: TGTGCCAGCAGCCCCGGACACAAAACCAAAAACATTCAGTACTTC.

V usage is TRBV6-6 and J usage is TRBJ1-1; D is ambiguous. The germline V gene has CDR1 MNHNY and CDR2 SVGAGI (reference sequence). The germline V and J ends were trimmed by 7 bases and 6 bases, with 9 bases remaining between them. This CDR3 comprises 11 residues. The CDR3: CASTHAPEAFF. CDR3 DNA: TGTGCCAGCACCCACGCCCCTGAAGCTTTCTTT.

This clonotype turned up a few times. The chain combines TRBV12-3 or TRBV12-4 with TRBJ1-6; 8 nucleotides align to TRBD1. The CDR3 is 13 residues long. J lost 7 bases, V lost 6 bases, and 2 bases had no gene match. CDR3 sequence reads: CASRRQGNSPLHF. The CDR3 coding sequence is TGTGCCAGCAGGCGACAGGGGAATTCACCCCTCCACTTT.

The rearrangement uses TRBV5-6 and TRBJ2-5; 10 bases line up with TRBD1. After removal of 2 bases from V and 6 bases from J, the junction contained 10 bases not matched to a gene. The CDR3 consists of 16 residues. Per the germline V gene, CDR1 is SGHDT and CDR2 is YYEEEE. CDR3 sequence (DNA): TGTGCCAGCAGCTTCATTAGACAGGGGGCTATACAGACCCAGTACTTC. Its protein is CASSFIRQGAIQTQYF. Filled out from reference TRBV5-6 and TRBJ2-5, the complete variable domain reads DAGVTQSPTHLIKTRGQQVTLRCSPKSGHDTVSWYQQALGQGPQFIFQYYEEEERQRGNFPDRFSGHQFPNYSSELNVNALLLGDSALYLCASSFIRQGAIQTQYFGPGTRLLVL.

This clonotype was recorded at least ten times. The rearrangement uses TRBV7-8 and TRBJ2-1; tentatively, D is TRBD2 (7 bases). The CDR3 consists of 15 residues. The V end lost 6 bases, the J end lost 4 bases, and 16 bases lay between the germline ends. CDR1 is SGHVS, CDR2 FQNEAQ, per germline. The CDR3 region is CASRLGGGKYNEQFF. CDR3 DNA: TGTGCCAGCAGATTGGGAGGGGGGAAGTACAATGAGCAGTTCTTC.

V usage is TRBV20-1 and J usage is TRBJ1-4; weak D call: TRBD1 (5 bases). This CDR3 region has 13 residues. CDR1 DFQATT and CDR2 SNEGSKA come from the germline V gene (reference sequence). Trimming left V 3 bases short and J 6 bases short, with 11 bases between. The CDR3 reads CSASRGRDEKLFF. CDR3 sequence (DNA): TGCAGTGCTAGTCGGGGACGGGATGAAAAACTGTTTTTT.

This chain uses TRBV7-3 with TRBJ2-2, with a possible D match to TRBD1 (5 bases). CDR1 is SGHTA and CDR2 is FQGTGA in the germline V gene. This CDR3 comprises 14 residues. With 1 base removed from V and 8 bases from J, the gap between germline ends came to 11 bases. The CDR3 DNA reads as TGTGCCAGCAGCTTAATGTCAGGGCGAGGGGAGCTGTTTTTT. This gives the protein CASSLMSGRGELFF. Variable domain in full (rest from reference TRBV7-3 and TRBJ2-2): GAGVSQTPSNKVTEKGKYVELRCDPISGHTALYWYRQSLGQGPEFLIYFQGTGAADDSGLPNDRFFAVRPEGSVSTLKIQRTERGDSAVYLCASSLMSGRGELFFGEGSRLTVL.

This clonotype has at least ten counts. V is TRBV20-1 and J is TRBJ2-2, with D hard to call. The V gene's germline CDR1 is DFQATT and CDR2 SNEGSKA (reference sequence). The CDR3 extends over 13 amino acids. The germline V and J ends were trimmed by 5 bases and 6 bases, with 13 bases remaining between them. Here the CDR3 DNA reads TGCAGTGCTGCCGGGCGAAGGCCCGGGGAGCTGTTTTTT. It translates to CSAAGRRPGELFF.

This clonotype turned up a few times. The chain combines TRBV5-4 with TRBJ2-2; 10 bases are shared with TRBD2. V trimming: 1 base; J trimming: 7 bases; junction bases outside the gene matches: 7. This CDR3 contains 16 residues. Germline V lookup: CDR1 SGHNT, CDR2 YYREEE (reference sequence). CDR3 amino acids: CASSLSLAGGFGELFF. In DNA, the CDR3 is TGTGCCAGCAGCTTGTCGTTAGCGGGGGGTTTCGGGGAGCTGTTTTTT.

This clonotype was seen only a few times. V usage is TRBV5-1 and J usage is TRBJ2-7, with TRBD2 identical over 7 bases. CDR1 and CDR2 from the germline V gene are SGHRS and YFSETQ. The CDR3 covers 16 residues. The trim removed 0 bases at V and 3 bases at J, leaving 9 bases unmatched. The CDR3 nucleotides are TGCGCCAGCAGCTTGGATCCGGGGGGTACCAACTACGAGCAGTACTTC. Protein product: CASSLDPGGTNYEQYF.

V is TRBV7-9 and J is TRBJ2-7, with D hard to call. The CDR3 is 13 amino acids. From germline, CDR1 is SEHNR and CDR2 FQNEAQ (reference sequence). V was pared by 1 base and J by 6 bases, with 10 bases between. CDR3 coding DNA: TGTGCCAGCAGCTTAGGCCCGCTTTCCGAGCAGTACTTC. Its translation is CASSLGPLSEQYF.

This clonotype has a handful of counts. The chain uses TRBV20-1 and TRBJ2-3; 9 bases agree with TRBD2. V was clipped by 5 bases and J by 2 bases; unmatched bases: 8. The CDR3 contains 15 residues. Germline CDR1 reads DFQATT; CDR2 reads SNEGSKA (reference sequence). The CDR3 is CSAGISGSLTDTQYF. CDR3 in DNA: TGCAGTGCTGGTATTAGCGGGAGTCTCACAGATACGCAGTATTTT.

This clonotype was detected ten times or more. The chain carries TRBV12-3 or TRBV12-4 and TRBJ2-1; D gene uncertain. The ends were cut back, 1 base at V and 7 bases at J, with 5 bases in the middle. The CDR3 covers 12 residues. The CDR3 protein is CASSLGQNEQFF. The DNA for the CDR3 is TGTGCCAGCAGTTTAGGGCAGAATGAGCAGTTCTTC.

This chain links TRBV27 with TRBJ2-5; tentative D call: TRBD1 (5 bases). Germline CDR1 and CDR2: MNHEY and SMNVEV (reference sequence). Trimming pared 5 bases from V and 4 bases from J, leaving 14 bases between. The CDR3 runs to 14 residues. The CDR3 bases are TGTGCCAGCAGTCAGGGTCTCCCGGGAGAGACCCAGTACTTC. This encodes CASSQGLPGETQYF.

CDR3 amino acids: CASSSREEAAGTQYF. The CDR3 region has the DNA TGTGCCAGCAGTTCCCGTGAGGAAGCGGCCGGGACCCAGTACTTC. The V gene is TRBV12-3 or TRBV12-4, the J gene TRBJ2-5, with D perhaps TRBD2 (5 bases). V shed 4 bases and J shed 7 bases, with 19 bases lying between them. The CDR3 contains 15 residues.

J is TRBJ2-5 and V is TRBV12-3 or TRBV12-4; a possible D gene is TRBD1 (5 bases). V was shortened by 7 bases and J by 2 bases, with 11 bases between the two germline ends. The CDR3 spans 13 residues. This chain's CDR3 is CASMLGVQETQYF. In DNA form, the CDR3 reads TGTGCCAGCATGCTAGGGGTGCAAGAGACCCAGTACTTC.